The 12 T cell receptor beta chains reported below all come from one sample, sequenced in a study of T-cell memory formation after mild COVID-19. A single record per CDR3 protein comes from TCRdb applying MiXCR to the 5' RACE reads. This table holds about 350,000 distinct CDR3 sequences, roughly 13% found once. The sequenced sample was PBMCs or a T cell subset sorted from them (not recorded which). The receptor set was obtained from a man younger than 35 who had mild COVID-19 (a few samples of this study predate the infection). Cell type and time point are not known.

The CDR3 protein is CASSLQGSGEQFF. DNA of the CDR3: TGTGCCAGCAGTCTACAGGGATCGGGTGAGCAGTTCTTC. V gene TRBV6-5 combines with J gene TRBJ2-1; weak D call: TRBD1 (6 bases). V shed 5 bases and J shed 9 bases, with 14 bases lying between them. The CDR3 extends over 13 amino acids. Germline V gives CDR1 MNHEY, CDR2 SVGAGI.

V gene TRBV18 combines with J gene TRBJ1-2, with 9 bases lining up with TRBD1. The CDR3 runs to 16 residues. The V and J ends lost 4 bases and 6 bases, in that order; junction bases with no gene match: 12. The germline V gene encodes CDR1 KGHSH and CDR2 LQKENI. Here the CDR3 DNA reads TGTGCCAGCTCACTCGGGACAGGGTCGTATATTCATGGCTACACCTTC. Translated, it gives CASSLGTGSYIHGYTF. The whole variable domain, remainder taken from reference TRBV18 and TRBJ1-2, is NAGVMQNPRHLVRRRGQEARLRCSPMKGHSHVYWYRQLPEEGLKFMVYLQKENIIDESGMPKERFSAEFPKEGPSILRIQQVVRGDSAAYFCASSLGTGSYIHGYTFGSGTRLTVV.

V usage is TRBV7-3 and J usage is TRBJ2-3; no clear D. The CDR3 totals 14 residues. V lost 3 bases to trimming and J lost 3 bases, with 10 bases between them. The germline CDR1 and CDR2 sequences are SGHTA and FQGTGA. Here the CDR3 reads CASSLDGPTDTQYF. Here the CDR3 DNA reads TGTGCCAGCAGCTTGGACGGCCCTACAGATACGCAGTATTTT.

The V call is TRBV4-1, the J call TRBJ1-5, with TRBD1 matching over 10 bases. Germline V gives CDR1 MGHRA, CDR2 YSYEKL. The junction had 17 bases not matched to a gene; V was cut back by 0 bases and J by 0 bases. The CDR3 is 22 residues long. CDR3 protein: CASSQDPAYAGGTGDSNQPQHF. The CDR3 nucleotides are TGCGCCAGCAGCCAAGACCCCGCGTACGCGGGGGGGACAGGGGATAGCAATCAGCCCCAGCATTTT.

The chain couples TRBV2 to TRBJ2-4, with D unresolved. With 8 bases removed from V and 0 bases from J, the gap between germline ends came to 11 bases. This CDR3 spans 14 amino acids. Germline values: CDR1 SNHLY, CDR2 FYNNEI. For the CDR3, the DNA is TGTGCCAGCGTGCAAGGGCTAGCCAAAAACATTCAGTACTTC. This translates into CASVQGLAKNIQYF.

This clonotype turned up a few times. The chain joins TRBV28 to TRBJ2-7; D uncertain. The CDR3 totals 15 residues. Per the germline V gene, CDR1 is MDHEN and CDR2 is SYDVKM. V was trimmed by 4 bases and J by 1 base, leaving 14 bases between them. In DNA form, the CDR3 reads TGTGCCAGCAGTTCCGGTCTCGGAGTTTCCTACGAGCAGTACGTC. Translated, it gives CASSSGLGVSYEQYV.

The chain has TRBV2 and TRBJ2-1; TRBD2 aligns across 11 bases. From germline, CDR1 is SNHLY and CDR2 FYNNEI. V dropped 6 bases and J dropped 4; count of bases not matched to a gene: 5. This CDR3 has 15 amino acids. This CDR3 is CASRVAGGPYNEQFF. The CDR3 nucleotides read TGTGCCAGCAGAGTAGCGGGGGGGCCTTACAATGAGCAGTTCTTC.

V and J are TRBV4-1 and TRBJ2-5, with D possibly being TRBD2 (5 bases). In germline, CDR1 is MGHRA, CDR2 YSYEKL. This CDR3 spans 16 amino acids. V shed 0 bases and J shed 4 bases, with 15 bases lying between them. CDR3 bases: TGCGCCAGCAGCCAAGATTCCGGACTCTGGCCAGAGACCCAGTACTTC. This codes for CASSQDSGLWPETQYF.

This rearrangement joins TRBV5-4 to TRBJ2-2; D ambiguous. From germline, CDR1 is SGHNT and CDR2 YYREEE (reference sequence). This CDR3 comprises 14 residues. With 0 bases removed from V and 2 bases from J, the gap between germline ends came to 5 bases. CDR3 sequence: CASSLVQNTGELFF. CDR3 DNA: TGTGCCAGCAGCTTGGTACAAAACACCGGGGAGCTGTTTTTT.

The J gene is TRBJ2-1, the V gene TRBV7-6, with D perhaps TRBD1 or TRBD2 (5 bases each). The CDR3 is 17 residues long. CDR1 SGHVS and CDR2 FNYEAQ come from the germline V gene. V shed 3 bases and J shed 5 bases, with 20 bases lying between them. CDR3 in amino acids: CASSFPRGGRSDNEQFF. The DNA for the CDR3 is TGTGCCAGCAGCTTCCCCCGGGGCGGTCGTTCGGACAATGAGCAGTTCTTC.

This clonotype was counted ten times or more. The V and J genes are TRBV5-1 and TRBJ2-1, with D uncertain. Trimming removed 4 bases at V and 5 bases at J, with 13 bases between. The CDR3 is 14 amino acids. Germline CDR1 is SGHRS and CDR2 is YFSETQ. CDR3 nucleotides: TGCGCCAGCAGCCCCCCAGACTGGGACAATGAGCAGTTCTTC. Its translation: CASSPPDWDNEQFF.

The rearrangement joins TRBV7-2 to TRBJ2-1; 15 bases agree with TRBD2. Germline CDR1 reads SGHTA; CDR2 reads FQGNSA. V lost 8 bases, J lost 2 bases, and 4 bases stayed unmatched. The CDR3 is made up of 16 amino acids. The CDR3 spells CASRTSGGGTYNEQFF. CDR3 in DNA: TGTGCCAGCCGGACTAGCGGGGGGGGCACCTACAATGAGCAGTTCTTC.